These 24 T cell receptor beta chains were sequenced from one sample in a study of blood T cell repertoires in COVID-19. The table came from immunoSEQ multiplex PCR; TCRdb's copy has only in-frame clones and leaves some out. Among about 300,000 clones listed, 85% were seen once. Material for sequencing was PBMCs or T cells enriched from blood (not recorded which). The receptors come from a woman younger than 45 who had been exposed to COVID-19.

The chain is built from TRBV9 and TRBJ1-4; D unresolved. Germline V CDR1 and CDR2: SGDLS, YYNGEE. V lost 3 bases and J lost 0, with 6 bases in between. The CDR3 spans 14 residues. The CDR3 bases are TGTGCCAGCAGCGGGTCAGCAACTAATGAAAAACTGTTTTTT. Translating it yields CASSGSATNEKLFF.

The chain employs TRBV10-2 and TRBJ1-1, with D unresolved. Trimming pared 6 bases from V and 0 bases from J, leaving 17 bases between. The germline gives CDR1 WSHSY, CDR2 SAAADI. The CDR3 loop spans 16 amino acids. The CDR3 loop is CASRTDDRVVNTEAFF. The CDR3 nucleotides read TGCGCCAGCAGAACCGACGATCGGGTAGTGAACACTGAAGCTTTCTTT.

The genes are TRBV9 and TRBJ1-2; no clear D. Germline assignment: CDR1 SGDLS and CDR2 YYNGEE. This CDR3 region has 14 residues. Trimming removed 6 bases from V and 5 bases from J, with 17 bases in between. Written as DNA, the CDR3 is TGTGCCAGCACCAAATTCCCCAGCGTATATGGCTACACCTTC. Translated: CASTKFPSVYGYTF.

The V and J genes are TRBV4-2 and TRBJ2-1; 13 bases agree with TRBD2. This CDR3 comprises 17 residues. In germline, CDR1 is LGHNA, CDR2 YNFKEQ. Trimming took 1 base from V and 10 from J; bases not matched to a gene: 10. This CDR3 is CASSQGGLAGVSEEQFF. CDR3 in DNA: TGTGCCAGCAGCCAAGGAGGACTAGCGGGGGTATCAGAAGAGCAGTTCTTC.

The chain recombines TRBV5-1 with TRBJ2-1; 7 nucleotides match TRBD1. The CDR3 has 16 amino acids. With V trimmed by 1 base and J by 3 bases, 7 bases remained unmatched. The germline gives CDR1 SGHRS, CDR2 YFSETQ. DNA of the CDR3: TGCGCCAGCAGCTTGTCTTGGGACAGAGGCTACAATGAGCAGTTCTTC. The encoded protein is CASSLSWDRGYNEQFF. Complete variable domain (other parts from reference TRBV5-1 and TRBJ2-1): KAGVTQTPRYLIKTRGQQVTLSCSPISGHRSVSWYQQTPGQGLQFLFEYFSETQRNKGNFPGRFSGRQFSNSRSEMNVSTLELGDSALYLCASSLSWDRGYNEQFFGPGTRLTVL.

The chain is built from TRBV30 and TRBJ2-1, with D possibly TRBD2 on 7 matching bases. The V end was cut by 7 bases, the J end by 10 bases, with 20 bases between. Germline lookup yields CDR1 GTSNPN and CDR2 SVGIG (reference sequence). The CDR3 sequence is 13 residues long. DNA of the CDR3: TGTGCCTTTCAGGGGCGGGAGAAGAGGGAGCAGTTCTTC. Amino acid sequence: CAFQGREKREQFF.

The gene calls are TRBV12-3 or TRBV12-4 and TRBJ2-3; D gene unclear. This CDR3 is built from 13 residues. V was clipped by 6 bases and J by 6 bases, with 13 bases between them. The CDR3 protein is CASSLEVGDTQYF. The CDR3 region has the DNA TGTGCCAGCAGCCTCGAGGTTGGGGATACGCAGTATTTT.

The V gene is TRBV19, the J gene TRBJ1-2; 8 bases match TRBD1. This CDR3 is 11 amino acids long. Losses at the gene ends were 6 bases for V and 7 bases for J; bases not matched to a gene: 1. CDR1 is LNHDA and CDR2 is SQIVND in the germline V gene (reference sequence). Written as DNA, the CDR3 is TGTGCCAGTAGCACAGGGGGTGGCTACACCTTC. This translates into CASSTGGGYTF.

The rearrangement links TRBV7-2 to TRBJ1-5, with D maybe TRBD1 (6 bases). The CDR3 extends over 17 amino acids. The V and J ends lost 2 bases and 4 bases respectively, with 18 bases between them. The germline V gene encodes CDR1 SGHTA and CDR2 FQGNSA. This chain's CDR3 is CASSLLVGGHNNQPQHF. CDR3 bases: TGTGCCAGCAGCTTACTCGTCGGGGGGCATAATAATCAGCCCCAGCATTTT.

The chain joins TRBV28 to TRBJ2-1; D is unclear. Germline V gives CDR1 MDHEN, CDR2 SYDVKM. V lost 2 bases to trimming and J lost 0 bases, with 8 bases between them. The CDR3 is 15 amino acids. The CDR3 region has the DNA TGTGCCAGCAGTTTACTGTACAGCTCCTACAATGAGCAGTTCTTC. It codes for CASSLLYSSYNEQFF.

This clone was seen just once. The rearrangement links TRBV29-1 to TRBJ1-2; 10 bases are shared with TRBD1. V shed 5 bases and J 6 bases; nucleotides not matched to a gene: 3. The CDR3 loop spans 12 amino acids. CDR1 and CDR2 from the germline V gene are SQVTM and ANQGSEA. CDR3 nucleotide sequence: TGCAGCGTTCGGACAGGGGGTGATGGCTACACCTTC. This codes for CSVRTGGDGYTF.

The chain couples TRBV18 to TRBJ1-1; 7 bases are shared with TRBD1. J lost 2 bases, V lost 3 bases, and 9 bases had no gene match. CDR3 length: 16 amino acids. Germline-derived CDR1 and CDR2 are KGHSH and LQKENI. CDR3 sequence reads: CASSPTGTAYNTEAFF. For the CDR3, the DNA is TGTGCCAGCTCACCCACCGGGACAGCCTATAACACTGAAGCTTTCTTT.

This rearrangement joins TRBV28 to TRBJ1-2, with 8 bases lining up with TRBD1. Germline CDR1 MDHEN, CDR2 SYDVKM. The CDR3 totals 16 residues. The trim removed 3 bases at V and 4 bases at J, leaving 10 bases unmatched. The CDR3 nucleotides are TGTGCCAGCAGTTTTTTAGCCGGGACAGGCCCCTATGGCTACACCTTC. Protein sequence: CASSFLAGTGPYGYTF.

This chain connects TRBV11-2 to TRBJ1-2, with 7 bases lining up with TRBD1. V lost 3 bases to trimming and J lost 8 bases; unmatched junction nucleotides: 6. Germline V lookup: CDR1 SGHAT, CDR2 FQNNGV. This CDR3 has 13 residues. CDR3 amino acids: CASSLEGARGYTF. CDR3 in DNA: TGTGCCAGCAGCTTGGAGGGGGCGAGGGGCTACACCTTC.

V usage is TRBV5-5 and J usage is TRBJ2-7, with D possibly being TRBD2 (6 bases). Trimming took off 0 bases at V and 4 bases at J, with 14 bases between the two ends. This CDR3 has 15 amino acids. From germline, CDR1 is SGHKS and CDR2 YYEKEE (reference sequence). The CDR3 DNA sequence: TGTGCCAGCAGCTTGGGGCTGGGGACTTTGTACGAGCAGTACTTC. Amino acid sequence: CASSLGLGTLYEQYF.

The genes are TRBV4-3 and TRBJ1-1; 7 nucleotides align to TRBD1. The J segment lost 7 bases and the V segment lost 4 bases, leaving 9 bases of the junction unmatched. CDR3 length equals 14 residues. Germline CDR1 and CDR2: LGHNA and YSLEER. CDR3 nucleotide sequence: TGCGCCAGCAGCCGTCAGAACCGGGACAGTGAAGCTTTCTTT. Residues: CASSRQNRDSEAFF.

This clone came up once. The gene calls are TRBV9 and TRBJ2-2, with D unresolved. V lost 0 bases and J lost 8, with 5 bases in between. This CDR3 contains 12 residues. Germline loops: CDR1 SGDLS, CDR2 YYNGEE. This chain's CDR3 is CASSVARGELFF. DNA for the CDR3: TGTGCCAGCAGCGTAGCGAGGGGGGAGCTGTTTTTT.

V is TRBV6-5 and J is TRBJ1-5; 8 bases align to TRBD1. Germline CDR1 is MNHEY and CDR2 is SVGAGI. CDR3 length: 13 residues. Trimming removed 6 bases from V and 9 bases from J; junction bases left unmatched: 7. The CDR3 here is CASSPDRAAPQHF. DNA of the CDR3: TGTGCCAGCAGCCCGGACAGGGCGGCGCCCCAGCATTTT.

This clone was picked up one time. The rearrangement uses TRBV7-8 and TRBJ2-7, with a tentative D call TRBD2 (5 bases). This CDR3 has 13 residues. The V end was cut by 3 bases, the J end by 5 bases, with 11 bases between. Per germline, CDR1 SGHVS and CDR2 FQNEAQ. The CDR3 DNA reads TGTGCCAGCAGCTTGGTAGGGAGTAACGAGCAGTACTTC. This gives the protein CASSLVGSNEQYF. Drawing the rest from reference TRBV7-8 and TRBJ2-7, the complete variable domain is GAGVSQSPRYKVAKRGQDVALRCDPISGHVSLFWYQQALGQGPEFLTYFQNEAQLDKSGLPSDRFFAERPEGSVSTLKIQRTQQEDSAVYLCASSLVGSNEQYFGPGTRLTVT.

V usage is TRBV10-3 and J usage is TRBJ1-5, with TRBD1 matching 11 bases. CDR1 and CDR2 (germline): ENHRY, SYGVKD. CDR3 size: 16 residues. The V segment lost 0 bases and the J segment 7 bases; nucleotides outside the gene matches: 5. The DNA of the CDR3 is TGTGCCATCAGTGAGTCTTGGACAGGGGGCGACCAGCCCCAGCATTTT. It specifies CAISESWTGGDQPQHF.

The chain couples TRBV19 to TRBJ2-1, with D maybe TRBD2 (5 bases). CDR1 is LNHDA, CDR2 SQIVND, per germline (reference sequence). The CDR3 has 11 residues. V was cut by 2 bases and J by 12 bases, with 8 bases left in between. Here the CDR3 DNA reads TGTGCCAGTAGTATATCGGGGTCGCAGTTCTTC. The encoded protein is CASSISGSQFF.

The chain carries TRBV30 and TRBJ2-2; perhaps TRBD2 as D (5 bases). Germline V gene data show CDR1 as GTSNPN and CDR2 as SVGIG (reference sequence). The CDR3 sequence is 15 residues long. CDR3 sequence (DNA): TGTGCACATGACTCCCCGGGAATGAACACCGGGGAGCTGTTTTTT. Protein product: CAHDSPGMNTGELFF.

This chain uses TRBV9 with TRBJ2-7; 10 positions match TRBD2. With 0 bases clipped from V and 0 bases from J, the junction kept 9 bases outside the gene matches. Germline-derived CDR1 and CDR2 are SGDLS and YYNGEE. The length of the CDR3 is 18 residues. The CDR3 DNA is TGTGCCAGCAGCGTAGATGCTAGCGGGGGCCGTCCCTCCTACGAGCAGTACTTC. This translates into CASSVDASGGRPSYEQYF.

This clone was seen only once. The chain joins TRBV5-1 to TRBJ2-3; the D is unclear. Germline V lookup: CDR1 SGHRS, CDR2 YFSETQ. V lost 0 bases and J 4 bases, leaving 6 bases between the germline ends. This CDR3 is 13 amino acids long. The CDR3 coding sequence is TGCGCCAGCAGCTTGGTTGTATCAGATACGCAGTATTTT. It yields the protein CASSLVVSDTQYF. Using reference TRBV5-1 and TRBJ2-3 for the parts outside the CDR3, the full variable domain is KAGVTQTPRYLIKTRGQQVTLSCSPISGHRSVSWYQQTPGQGLQFLFEYFSETQRNKGNFPGRFSGRQFSNSRSEMNVSTLELGDSALYLCASSLVVSDTQYFGPGTRLTVL.